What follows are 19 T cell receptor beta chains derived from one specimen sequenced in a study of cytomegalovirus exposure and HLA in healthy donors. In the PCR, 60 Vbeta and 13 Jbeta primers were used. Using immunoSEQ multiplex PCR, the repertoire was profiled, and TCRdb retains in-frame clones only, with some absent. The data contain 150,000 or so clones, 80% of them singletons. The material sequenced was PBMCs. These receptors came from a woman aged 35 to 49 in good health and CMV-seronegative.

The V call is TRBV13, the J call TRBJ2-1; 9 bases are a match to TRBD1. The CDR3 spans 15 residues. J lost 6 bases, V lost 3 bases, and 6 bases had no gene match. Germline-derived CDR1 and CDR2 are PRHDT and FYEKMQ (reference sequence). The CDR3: CASSFGGTGFNEQFF. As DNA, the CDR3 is TGTGCCAGCAGCTTCGGGGGGACAGGGTTCAATGAGCAGTTCTTC.

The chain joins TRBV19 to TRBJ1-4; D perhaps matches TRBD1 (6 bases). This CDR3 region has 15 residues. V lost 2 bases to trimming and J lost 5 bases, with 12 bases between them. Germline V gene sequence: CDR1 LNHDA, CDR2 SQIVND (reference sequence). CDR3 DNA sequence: TGTGCCAGTAGTATACACAGGGCCCTCAATGAAAAACTGTTTTTT. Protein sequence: CASSIHRALNEKLFF. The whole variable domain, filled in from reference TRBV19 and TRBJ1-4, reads DGGITQSPKYLFRKEGQNVTLSCEQNLNHDAMYWYRQDPGQGLRLIYYSQIVNDFQKGDIAEGYSVSREKKESFPLTVTSAQKNPTAFYLCASSIHRALNEKLFFGSGTQLSVL.

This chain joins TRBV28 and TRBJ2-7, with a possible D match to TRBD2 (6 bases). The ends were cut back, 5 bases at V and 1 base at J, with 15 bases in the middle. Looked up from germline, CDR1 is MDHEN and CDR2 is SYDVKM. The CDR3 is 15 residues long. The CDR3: CASSIRDFRSYEQYF. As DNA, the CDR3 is TGTGCCAGCAGTATCCGGGACTTTAGATCCTACGAGCAGTACTTC.

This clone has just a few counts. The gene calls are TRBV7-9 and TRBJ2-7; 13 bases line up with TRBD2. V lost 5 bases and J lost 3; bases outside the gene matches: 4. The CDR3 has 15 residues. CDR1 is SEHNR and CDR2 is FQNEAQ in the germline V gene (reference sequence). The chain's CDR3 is CASSPRLAGGYEQYF. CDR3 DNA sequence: TGTGCCAGCAGCCCAAGACTAGCGGGGGGCTACGAGCAGTACTTC.

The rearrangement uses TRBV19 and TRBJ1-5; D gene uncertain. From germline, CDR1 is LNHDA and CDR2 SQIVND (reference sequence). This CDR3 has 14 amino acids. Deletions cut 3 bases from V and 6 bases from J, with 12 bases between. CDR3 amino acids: CASSIRGIGQPQHF. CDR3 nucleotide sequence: TGTGCCAGTAGTATCCGAGGGATTGGTCAGCCCCAGCATTTT.

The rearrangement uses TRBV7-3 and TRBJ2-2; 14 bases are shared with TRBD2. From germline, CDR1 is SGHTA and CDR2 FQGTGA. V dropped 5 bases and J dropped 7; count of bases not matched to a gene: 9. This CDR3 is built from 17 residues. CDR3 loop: CASSISGTSGSGGELFF. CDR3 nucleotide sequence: TGTGCCAGCAGCATTTCCGGGACTAGCGGGAGCGGCGGGGAGCTGTTTTTT.

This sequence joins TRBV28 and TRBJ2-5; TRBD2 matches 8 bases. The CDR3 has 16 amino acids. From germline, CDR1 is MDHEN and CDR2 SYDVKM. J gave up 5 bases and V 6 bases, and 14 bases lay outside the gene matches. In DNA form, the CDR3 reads TGTGCCAGCAGCCTCTCGACGGCGGGGGGCCGGGAGACCCAGTACTTC. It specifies CASSLSTAGGRETQYF. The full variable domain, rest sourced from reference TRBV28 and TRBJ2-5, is DVKVTQSSRYLVKRTGEKVFLECVQDMDHENMFWYRQDPGLGLRLIYFSYDVKMKEKGDIPEGYSVSREKKERFSLILESASTNQTSMYLCASSLSTAGGRETQYFGPGTRLLVL.

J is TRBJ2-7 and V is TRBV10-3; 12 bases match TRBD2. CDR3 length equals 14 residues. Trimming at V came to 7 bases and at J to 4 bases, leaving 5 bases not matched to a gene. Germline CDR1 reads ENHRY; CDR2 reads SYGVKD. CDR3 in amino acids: CAIKTSGGQYEQYF. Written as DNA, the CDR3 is TGTGCCATCAAGACTAGCGGGGGTCAGTACGAGCAGTACTTC.

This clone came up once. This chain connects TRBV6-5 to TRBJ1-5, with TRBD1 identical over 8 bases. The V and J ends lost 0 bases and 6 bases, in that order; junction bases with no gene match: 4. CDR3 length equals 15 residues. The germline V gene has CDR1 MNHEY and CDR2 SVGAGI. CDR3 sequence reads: CASSYSQGASQPQHF. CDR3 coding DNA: TGTGCCAGCAGTTACTCCCAGGGGGCGAGTCAGCCCCAGCATTTT.

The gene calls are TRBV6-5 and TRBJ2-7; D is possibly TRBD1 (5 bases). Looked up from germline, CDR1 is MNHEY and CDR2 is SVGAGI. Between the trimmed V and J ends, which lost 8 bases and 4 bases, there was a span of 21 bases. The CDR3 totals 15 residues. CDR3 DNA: TGTGCCAGCTGGAAACTCGAGTCAGGGAAATACGAGCAGTACTTC. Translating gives CASWKLESGKYEQYF.

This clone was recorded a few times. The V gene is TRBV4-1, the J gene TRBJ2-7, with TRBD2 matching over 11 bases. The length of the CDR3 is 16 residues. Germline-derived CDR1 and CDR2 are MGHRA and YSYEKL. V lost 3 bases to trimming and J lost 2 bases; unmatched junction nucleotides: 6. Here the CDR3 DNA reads TGCGCCAGCAGCCAGGCGACTAGCGGGGTACCCTACGAGCAGTACTTC. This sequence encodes CASSQATSGVPYEQYF.

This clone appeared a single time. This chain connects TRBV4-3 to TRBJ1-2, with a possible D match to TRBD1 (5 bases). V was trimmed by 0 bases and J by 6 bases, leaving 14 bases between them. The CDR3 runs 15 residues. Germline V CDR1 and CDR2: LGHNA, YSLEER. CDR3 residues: CASSQEDRDIDGYTF. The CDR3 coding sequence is TGCGCCAGCAGCCAAGAAGACAGAGACATTGATGGCTACACCTTC.

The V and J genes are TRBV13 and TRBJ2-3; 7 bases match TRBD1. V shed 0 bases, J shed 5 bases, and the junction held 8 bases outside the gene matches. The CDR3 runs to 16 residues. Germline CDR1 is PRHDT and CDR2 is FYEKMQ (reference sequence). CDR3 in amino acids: CASSLGDEGARDTQYF. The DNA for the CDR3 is TGTGCCAGCAGCTTAGGCGATGAGGGGGCCAGAGATACGCAGTATTTT.

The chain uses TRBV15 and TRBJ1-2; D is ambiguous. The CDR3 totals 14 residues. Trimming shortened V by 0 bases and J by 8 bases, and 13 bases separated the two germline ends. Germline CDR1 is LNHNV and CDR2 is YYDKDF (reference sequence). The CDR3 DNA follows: TGTGCCACCAGCAGAGATTTCCCTGGTCGGGGCTACACCTTC. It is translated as CATSRDFPGRGYTF.

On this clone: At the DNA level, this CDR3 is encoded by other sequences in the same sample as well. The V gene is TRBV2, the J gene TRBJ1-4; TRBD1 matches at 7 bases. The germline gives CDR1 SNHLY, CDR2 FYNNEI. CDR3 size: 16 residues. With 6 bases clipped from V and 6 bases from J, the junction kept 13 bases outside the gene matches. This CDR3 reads CASSLPLGQEDEKLFF. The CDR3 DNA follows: TGTGCCAGCAGCCTGCCACTTGGACAGGAGGATGAAAAACTGTTTTTT.

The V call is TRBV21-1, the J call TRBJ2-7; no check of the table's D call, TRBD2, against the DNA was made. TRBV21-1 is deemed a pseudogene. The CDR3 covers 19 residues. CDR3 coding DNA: TGTGCCAGCAGCGGAGGTAGGTTCCGGGGCGGGAGGGGCCCCTACGAGCAGTACTTC. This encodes CASSGGRFRGGRGPYEQYF.

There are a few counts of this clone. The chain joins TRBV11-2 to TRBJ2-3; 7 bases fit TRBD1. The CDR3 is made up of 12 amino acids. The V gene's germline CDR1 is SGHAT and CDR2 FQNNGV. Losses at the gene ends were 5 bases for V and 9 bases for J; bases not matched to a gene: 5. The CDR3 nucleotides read TGTGCCAGCAGCCTAACAGGGGACACGCAGTATTTT. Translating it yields CASSLTGDTQYF. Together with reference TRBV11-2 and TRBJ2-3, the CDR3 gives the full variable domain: EAGVAQSPRYKIIEKRQSVAFWCNPISGHATLYWYQQILGQGPKLLIQFQNNGVVDDSQLPKDRFSAERLKGVDSTLKIQPAKLEDSAVYLCASSLTGDTQYFGPGTRLTVL.

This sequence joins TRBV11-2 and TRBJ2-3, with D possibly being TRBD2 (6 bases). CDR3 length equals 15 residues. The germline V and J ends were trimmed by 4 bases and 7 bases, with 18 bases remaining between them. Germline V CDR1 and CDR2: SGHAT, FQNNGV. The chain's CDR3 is CASSSGVRREHTQYF. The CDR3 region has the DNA TGTGCCAGCAGCTCTGGCGTTCGGCGGGAACATACGCAGTATTTT.

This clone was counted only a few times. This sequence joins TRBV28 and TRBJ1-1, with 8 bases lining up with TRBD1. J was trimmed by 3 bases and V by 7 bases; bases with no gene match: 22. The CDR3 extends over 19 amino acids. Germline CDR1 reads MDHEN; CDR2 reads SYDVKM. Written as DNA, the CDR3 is TGTGCCAGCACCCCCCTTGCGCTCGGACAGGGCTACTACTACACTGAAGCTTTCTTT. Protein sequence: CASTPLALGQGYYYTEAFF.